The clone carrying this TCR beta chain was seen ten or more times. Unique molecular identifiers featured in how the TCRbeta library was prepared. MiXCR, run by TCRdb on the PCR reads, gives a single entry per CDR3 protein. The table includes 490,000 or so distinct CDR3 sequences, approximately 12% detected once. The data stem from a study of T-cell reconstitution after alpha-beta-depleted transplantation in children. The CDR3 is made up of 13 amino acids. The V end lost 5 bases, the J end lost 2 bases, and 10 bases lay between the germline ends. Germline assignment: CDR1 SGHTA and CDR2 FQGTGA. The receptor was derived from a human donor who donated a stem cell graft to a child with combined immunodeficiency. Sequences were derived from PBMCs from the stem cell graft donor, sampled from the stem cell graft. This chain uses TRBV7-3 with TRBJ2-7; D gene ambiguous. The CDR3 sequence is CASSASPAYEQYF. CDR3 in DNA: TGTGCCAGCAGCGCTTCCCCGGCCTACGAGCAGTACTTC.